The 4 T cell receptor beta chains listed next were all sequenced from one sample in a study of blood T cells in healthy people across ages. Primed by a sample-barcoded 5' primer and a J-beta primer mix, a second PCR proceeded for 7 to 11 cycles. In TCRdb, the 5' RACE reads were re-called with MiXCR into one record per CDR3 protein. The sample consists of 1.5 million to 2 million distinct CDR3 sequences, 49% of them appearing once. The sequencing sample was made of blood. The receptors stem from a woman aged 35 to 49 in good health.

J is TRBJ2-1 and V is TRBV5-1; tentative D call: TRBD1 (5 bases). The assigned J gene may be wrong: the sequence end matches TRBJ2-7 better. Germline CDR1 SGHRS, CDR2 YFSETQ. The CDR3 is made up of 12 amino acids. CDR3 nucleotides: TGCGCCAGCAGCTGGCAGGACAATGAGCAGTACTTC. Its protein is CASSWQDNEQYF.

This clonotype was picked up one time. The V and J genes are TRBV20-1 and TRBJ2-1, with 12 nucleotides matching TRBD2. After removal of 2 bases from V and 9 bases from J, the junction contained 5 bases not matched to a gene. CDR3 length equals 14 residues. The germline V gene has CDR1 DFQATT and CDR2 SNEGSKA (reference sequence). Written as DNA, the CDR3 is TGCAGTGCTAGAAGTCTAGCGGGGGGGCTTGAGCAGTTCTTC. Protein product: CSARSLAGGLEQFF.

J is TRBJ2-5 and V is TRBV29-1, with D perhaps given as TRBD1 or TRBD2 (5 bases each). The tail of the sequence fits TRBJ2-7 better, so the J call may be wrong. Germline CDR1 reads SQVTM; CDR2 reads ANQGSEA. This CDR3 has 11 amino acids. The CDR3 DNA follows: TGCAGCGCCACGAGGGGAAACGAGCAGTACTTC. This encodes CSATRGNEQYF.

In this sample, this clonotype turned up a few times. V is TRBV6-2 or TRBV6-3 and J is TRBJ1-4, with D perhaps TRBD1 (6 bases). This CDR3 has 13 residues. Trimming shortened V by 6 bases and J by 6 bases, and 11 bases separated the two germline ends. CDR1 and CDR2 from the germline V gene are MNHEY and SVGEGT. The CDR3 loop is CASRIGTYEKLFF. For the CDR3, the DNA is TGTGCCAGCAGAATCGGGACATATGAAAAACTGTTTTTT.